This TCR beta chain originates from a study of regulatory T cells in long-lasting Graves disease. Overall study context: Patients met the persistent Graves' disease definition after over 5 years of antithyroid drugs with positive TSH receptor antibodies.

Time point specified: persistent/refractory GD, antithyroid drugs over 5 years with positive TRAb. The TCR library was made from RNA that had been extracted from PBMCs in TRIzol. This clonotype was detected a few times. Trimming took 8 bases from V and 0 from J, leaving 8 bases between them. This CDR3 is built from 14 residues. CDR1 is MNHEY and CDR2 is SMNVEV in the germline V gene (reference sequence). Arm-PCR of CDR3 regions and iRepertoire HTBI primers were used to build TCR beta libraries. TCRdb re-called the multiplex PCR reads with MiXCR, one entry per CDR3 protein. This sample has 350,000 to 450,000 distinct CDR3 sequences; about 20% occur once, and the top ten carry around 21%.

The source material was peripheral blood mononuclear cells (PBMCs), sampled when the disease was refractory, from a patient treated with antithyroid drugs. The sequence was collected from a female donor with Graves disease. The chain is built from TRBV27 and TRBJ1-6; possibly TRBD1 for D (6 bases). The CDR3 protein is CASRGLSYNSPLHF. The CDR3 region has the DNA TGTGCCAGCCGGGGGCTCTCCTATAATTCACCCCTCCACTTT.